Each of the 20 T cell receptor beta chains below was sequenced from the same sample in a study of blood T cell repertoires in COVID-19. Produced via immunoSEQ multiplex PCR; TCRdb's table is partial and in-frame only. The profile shows 270,000 or so clones, roughly 90% of them singletons. Sequencing used peripheral blood. The receptors here all came from a woman in her sixties with COVID-19, enrolled during active disease.

This clone occurred a few times. This chain connects TRBV2 to TRBJ1-1; D may be TRBD1 (6 bases). Trimming pared 7 bases from V and 7 bases from J, leaving 19 bases between. Germline V lookup: CDR1 SNHLY, CDR2 FYNNEI. CDR3 length: 14 amino acids. DNA for the CDR3: TGTGCCAGCACCTCAACGGGACATAGGATTGAAGCTTTCTTT. It encodes CASTSTGHRIEAFF.

J is TRBJ1-1 and V is TRBV4-1, with TRBD1 as a possible D gene (6 bases). The CDR3 runs to 13 residues. Trimming stripped 4 bases from V and 8 bases from J, with 14 bases between. Germline V CDR1 and CDR2: MGHRA, YSYEKL. CDR3 sequence (DNA): TGCGCCAGCAGCCCGACAGGTAGGGGAGAAGCTTTCTTT. Translating it yields CASSPTGRGEAFF.

In DNA, the CDR3 is TGTGCCAGCATTGGGGCCGGACAGACCCATGAAAAACTGTTTTTT. Residues: CASIGAGQTHEKLFF. This chain links TRBV6-6 with TRBJ1-4; the D gene is possibly TRBD1 (6 bases). The CDR3 has 15 amino acids. V lost 7 bases and J lost 6, with 18 bases in between. Germline values: CDR1 MNHNY, CDR2 SVGAGI (reference sequence).

The chain couples TRBV5-1 to TRBJ1-1, with a weak D call TRBD1 (5 bases). The germline V gene encodes CDR1 SGHRS and CDR2 YFSETQ. The CDR3 is 15 amino acids. V gave up 4 bases and J gave up 0 bases, with 13 bases separating them. The CDR3 region is CASSPDGTVNTEAFF. Here the CDR3 DNA reads TGCGCCAGCAGCCCGGACGGGACTGTGAACACTGAAGCTTTCTTT.

CDR3 loop: CAISLGLAGGPADTQYF. The CDR3 region has the DNA TGTGCCATCAGCTTAGGACTAGCGGGGGGGCCAGCAGATACGCAGTATTTT. The genes are TRBV10-3 and TRBJ2-3; the match to TRBD2 covers 15 bases. The CDR3 is made up of 17 amino acids. V shed 6 bases, J shed 4 bases, and the junction held 8 bases outside the gene matches. Germline-derived CDR1 and CDR2 are ENHRY and SYGVKD.

This clone was recorded once. This sequence joins TRBV18 and TRBJ1-6; D is uncertain. The CDR3 contains 19 residues. Germline loops: CDR1 KGHSH, CDR2 LQKENI. Trimming took 2 bases from V and 0 from J, leaving 17 bases between them. This CDR3 is CASSPTGGRGSSYNSPLHF. CDR3 DNA sequence: TGTGCCAGCTCACCAACTGGCGGGAGAGGGAGCTCCTATAATTCACCCCTCCACTTT.

The chain uses TRBV7-8 and TRBJ2-3; perhaps TRBD1 as D (6 bases). Trimming left V 1 base short and J 0 bases short, with 14 bases between. This CDR3 comprises 17 residues. CDR1 and CDR2 (germline): SGHVS, FQNEAQ. Written as DNA, the CDR3 is TGTGCCAGCAGCTTAGGGGCACCGGGACAAAGCACAGATACGCAGTATTTT. It codes for CASSLGAPGQSTDTQYF. Full variable domain (outside the CDR3, taken from reference TRBV7-8 and TRBJ2-3): GAGVSQSPRYKVAKRGQDVALRCDPISGHVSLFWYQQALGQGPEFLTYFQNEAQLDKSGLPSDRFFAERPEGSVSTLKIQRTQQEDSAVYLCASSLGAPGQSTDTQYFGPGTRLTVL.

The rearrangement joins TRBV12-2 to TRBJ1-3; TRBD1, the D gene given by the table, was not confirmed from the DNA. TRBV12-2 constitutes a pseudogene. This CDR3 region has 12 residues. In DNA, the CDR3 is TGTGCAAGCCGGGACAGGGGAAACACCATATATTTT. Protein product: CASRDRGNTIYF.

The CDR3 region has the DNA TGTGCCAGCAGGGAACCGGGACAGGGATACTATGGCTACACCTTC. Translating gives CASREPGQGYYGYTF. The chain has TRBV25-1 and TRBJ1-2; 9 positions match TRBD1. Germline V gene lookup returns CDR1 MGHDK and CDR2 SYGVNS. V was pared by 6 bases and J by 3 bases, with 8 bases of the junction left unmatched. CDR3 length: 15 amino acids.

This chain joins TRBV6-5 and TRBJ1-1; D is possibly TRBD1 (6 bases). With 7 bases removed from V and 1 base from J, the gap between germline ends came to 13 bases. The germline CDR1 and CDR2 sequences are MNHEY and SVGAGI. The CDR3 is 14 residues long. The CDR3 nucleotides are TGTGCCAGCACCGCAACAGGGTGGAACACTGAAGCTTTCTTT. This sequence encodes CASTATGWNTEAFF.

The chain recombines TRBV29-1 with TRBJ2-5; 7 bases line up with TRBD1. Germline CDR1 reads SQVTM; CDR2 reads ANQGSEA. V dropped 8 bases and J dropped 0; count of bases not matched to a gene: 9. CDR3 length: 14 amino acids. Here the CDR3 reads CSNPTGANQETQYF. CDR3 DNA sequence: TGCAGCAATCCTACAGGGGCCAACCAAGAGACCCAGTACTTC.

The chain couples TRBV10-3 to TRBJ2-1; TRBD1 matches at 7 bases. This CDR3 comprises 13 residues. Germline V gene lookup returns CDR1 ENHRY and CDR2 SYGVKD. V lost 6 bases and J lost 6; bases outside the gene matches: 5. The DNA of the CDR3 is TGTGCCATCAGGAGTCCAGGGGGCAATGAGCAGTTCTTC. Amino acid sequence: CAIRSPGGNEQFF.

The chain recombines TRBV20-1 with TRBJ2-7, with no clear D. CDR1 DFQATT and CDR2 SNEGSKA come from the germline V gene (reference sequence). The CDR3 consists of 11 residues. V was trimmed by 3 bases and J by 3 bases, leaving 6 bases between them. CDR3 nucleotides: TGCAGTGCTAGTCAGAACTACGAGCAGTACTTC. Its translation is CSASQNYEQYF.

The chain recombines TRBV6-1 with TRBJ2-3; 10 nucleotides line up with TRBD1. Germline values: CDR1 MNHNS, CDR2 SASEGT. This CDR3 has 16 residues. Trimming took 4 bases from V and 5 from J; bases not matched to a gene: 9. The CDR3, as DNA: TGTGCCAGCAGTGCCTCTAGACAGGGGGCGCGAGATACGCAGTATTTT. It codes for CASSASRQGARDTQYF.

The CDR3 sequence is CASSLPGQGNEKLFF. CDR3 sequence (DNA): TGTGCCAGCAGCTTACCGGGACAGGGAAATGAAAAACTGTTTTTT. The chain carries TRBV4-2 and TRBJ1-4, with 9 nucleotides matching TRBD1. The trim removed 5 bases at V and 5 bases at J, leaving 6 bases unmatched. Germline CDR1 reads LGHNA; CDR2 reads YNFKEQ. CDR3 size: 15 residues.

The rearrangement joins TRBV12-3 or TRBV12-4 to TRBJ1-2, with a tentative D call TRBD1 (5 bases). Deletions cut 4 bases from V and 4 bases from J, with 10 bases between. This CDR3 has 13 amino acids. The CDR3 sequence is CASSWGRSYGYTF. CDR3 bases: TGTGCCAGCAGTTGGGGCAGGTCCTATGGCTACACCTTC.

The rearrangement uses TRBV6-5 and TRBJ2-5; 7 nucleotides line up with TRBD1. The CDR3 covers 14 residues. Germline assignment: CDR1 MNHEY and CDR2 SVGAGI. V gave up 6 bases and J gave up 5 bases; unmatched junction bases: 9. The CDR3 coding sequence is TGTGCCAGCAGCCAGACAGGGTTGGCGGAGACCCAGTACTTC. Translation gives CASSQTGLAETQYF.

V gene TRBV6-2 or TRBV6-3 combines with J gene TRBJ2-1; D unresolved. The CDR3 contains 14 residues. V was pared by 6 bases and J by 0 bases, with 9 bases between. The germline V gene encodes CDR1 MNHEY and CDR2 SVGEGT. The CDR3 loop reads CASSGVSSYNEQFF. DNA of the CDR3: TGTGCCAGCAGCGGAGTTAGCTCCTACAATGAGCAGTTCTTC.

There are a few counts of this clone. V usage is TRBV27 and J usage is TRBJ1-5; D not certain. The germline V gene encodes CDR1 MNHEY and CDR2 SMNVEV (reference sequence). Trimming stripped 3 bases from V and 0 bases from J, with 6 bases between. CDR3 length: 14 residues. CDR3 loop: CASSLRYSNQPQHF. CDR3 bases: TGTGCCAGCAGTTTGCGGTATAGCAATCAGCCCCAGCATTTT.

This clone showed up just once. The chain joins TRBV15 to TRBJ2-4; 13 positions agree with TRBD2. Germline CDR1 and CDR2: LNHNV and YYDKDF (reference sequence). V dropped 0 bases and J dropped 8; count of bases not matched to a gene: 7. The CDR3 is 17 residues long. CDR3 amino acids: CATSRDRTSGGLDIQYF. In DNA form, the CDR3 reads TGTGCCACCAGCAGAGATCGGACTAGCGGGGGCTTGGACATTCAGTACTTC.